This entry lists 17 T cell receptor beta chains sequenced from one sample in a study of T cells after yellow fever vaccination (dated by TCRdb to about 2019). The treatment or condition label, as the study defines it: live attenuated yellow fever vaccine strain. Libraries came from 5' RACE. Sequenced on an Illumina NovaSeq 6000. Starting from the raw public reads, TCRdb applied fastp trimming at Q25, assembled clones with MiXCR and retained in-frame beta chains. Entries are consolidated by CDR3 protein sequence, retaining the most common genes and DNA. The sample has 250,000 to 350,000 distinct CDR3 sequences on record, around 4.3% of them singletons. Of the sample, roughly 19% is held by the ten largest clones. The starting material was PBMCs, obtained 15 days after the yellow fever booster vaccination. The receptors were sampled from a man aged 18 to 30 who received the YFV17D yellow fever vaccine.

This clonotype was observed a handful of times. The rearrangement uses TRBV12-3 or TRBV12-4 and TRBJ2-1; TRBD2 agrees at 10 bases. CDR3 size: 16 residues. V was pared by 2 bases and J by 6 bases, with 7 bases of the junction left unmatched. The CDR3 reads CASSLLSSGGGNEQFF. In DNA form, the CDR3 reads TGTGCCAGCAGTTTATTATCCAGCGGGGGGGGCAATGAGCAGTTCTTC.

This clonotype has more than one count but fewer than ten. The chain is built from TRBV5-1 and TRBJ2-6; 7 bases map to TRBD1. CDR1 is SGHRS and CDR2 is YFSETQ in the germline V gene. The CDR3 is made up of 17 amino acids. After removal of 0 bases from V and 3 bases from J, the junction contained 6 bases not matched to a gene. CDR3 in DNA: TGCGCCAGCAGCTTGGAAGGGGGCGCGTTTGGGGCCAACGTCCTGACTTTC. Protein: CASSLEGGAFGANVLTF.

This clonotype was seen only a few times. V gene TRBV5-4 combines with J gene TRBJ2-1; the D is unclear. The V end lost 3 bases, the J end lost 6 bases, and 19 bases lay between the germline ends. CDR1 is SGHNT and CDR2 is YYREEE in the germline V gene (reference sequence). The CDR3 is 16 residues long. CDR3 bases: TGTGCCAGCAGCTGGTTCGGTAGATTGGTCCTCAATGAGCAGTTCTTC. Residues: CASSWFGRLVLNEQFF.

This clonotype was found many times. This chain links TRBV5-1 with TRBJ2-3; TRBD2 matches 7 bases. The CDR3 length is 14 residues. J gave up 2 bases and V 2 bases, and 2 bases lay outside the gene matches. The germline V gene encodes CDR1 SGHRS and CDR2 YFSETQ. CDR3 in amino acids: CASSLAGITDTQYF. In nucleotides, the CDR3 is TGCGCCAGCAGCTTAGCGGGGATCACAGATACGCAGTATTTT.

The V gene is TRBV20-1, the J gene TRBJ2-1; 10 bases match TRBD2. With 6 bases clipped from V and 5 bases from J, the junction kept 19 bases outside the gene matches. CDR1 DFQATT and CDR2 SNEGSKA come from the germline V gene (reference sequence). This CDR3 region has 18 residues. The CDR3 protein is CSAASLAGAAGRDNEQFF. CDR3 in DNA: TGCAGTGCCGCCTCTCTAGCGGGGGCGGCGGGGCGGGACAATGAGCAGTTCTTC.

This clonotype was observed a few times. CDR3 bases: TGTGCCAGCATCACAGGGGGGAAGACCCAGTACTTC. It specifies CASITGGKTQYF. V is TRBV6-1 and J is TRBJ2-5; 8 nucleotides line up with TRBD1. Trimming took 7 bases from V and 6 from J; bases not matched to a gene: 4. The CDR3 loop spans 12 amino acids. The germline V gene has CDR1 MNHNS and CDR2 SASEGT.

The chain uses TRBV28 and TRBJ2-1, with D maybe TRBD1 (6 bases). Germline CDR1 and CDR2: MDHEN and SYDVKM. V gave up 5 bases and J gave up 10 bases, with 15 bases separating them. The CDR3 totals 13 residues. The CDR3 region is CASSQGTPAEQFF. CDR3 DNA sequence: TGTGCCAGCAGTCAGGGGACCCCTGCGGAGCAGTTCTTC.

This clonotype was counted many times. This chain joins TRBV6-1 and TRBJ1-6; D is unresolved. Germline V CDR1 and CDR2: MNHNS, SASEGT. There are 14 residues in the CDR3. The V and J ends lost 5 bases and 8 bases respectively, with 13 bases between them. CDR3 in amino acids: CASSITLADSPLHF. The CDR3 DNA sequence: TGTGCCAGCAGTATAACGCTTGCTGATTCACCCCTCCACTTT.

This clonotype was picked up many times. The CDR3 reads CASSLEAGPRNEQFF. Written as DNA, the CDR3 is TGCGCCAGCAGCTTGGAGGCGGGACCTCGCAATGAGCAGTTCTTC. The V gene is TRBV5-1, the J gene TRBJ2-1, with a possible D match to TRBD2 (6 bases). Per the germline V gene, CDR1 is SGHRS and CDR2 is YFSETQ. This CDR3 comprises 15 residues. V was clipped by 0 bases and J by 6 bases, with 13 bases between them.

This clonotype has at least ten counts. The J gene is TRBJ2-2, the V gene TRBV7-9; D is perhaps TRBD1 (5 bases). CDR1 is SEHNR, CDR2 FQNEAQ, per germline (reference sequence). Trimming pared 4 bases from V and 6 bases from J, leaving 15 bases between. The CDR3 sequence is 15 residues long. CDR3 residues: CASSSLRRGSGELFF. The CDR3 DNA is TGTGCCAGCAGCTCATTACGTAGGGGCTCCGGGGAGCTGTTTTTT. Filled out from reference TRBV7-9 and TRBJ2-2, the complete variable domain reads DTGVSQNPRHKITKRGQNVTFRCDPISEHNRLYWYRQTLGQGPEFLTYFQNEAQLEKSRLLSDRFSAERPKGSFSTLEIQRTEQGDSAMYLCASSSLRRGSGELFFGEGSRLTVL.

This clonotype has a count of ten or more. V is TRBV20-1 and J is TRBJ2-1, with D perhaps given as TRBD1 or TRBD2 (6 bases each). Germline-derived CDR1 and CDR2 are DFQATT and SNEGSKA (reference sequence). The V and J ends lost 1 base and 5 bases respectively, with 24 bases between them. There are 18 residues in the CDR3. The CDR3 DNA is TGCAGTGCTAGAGGGGGACACCCCGGGGGTGCACCGAACAATGAGCAGTTCTTC. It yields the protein CSARGGHPGGAPNNEQFF.

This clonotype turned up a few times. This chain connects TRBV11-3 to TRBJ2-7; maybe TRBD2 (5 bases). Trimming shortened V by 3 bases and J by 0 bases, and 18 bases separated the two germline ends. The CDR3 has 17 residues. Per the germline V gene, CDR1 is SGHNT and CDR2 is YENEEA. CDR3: CASSFVEAKGISYEQYV. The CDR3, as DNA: TGTGCCAGCAGCTTTGTGGAGGCCAAAGGAATCTCCTACGAGCAGTACGTC.

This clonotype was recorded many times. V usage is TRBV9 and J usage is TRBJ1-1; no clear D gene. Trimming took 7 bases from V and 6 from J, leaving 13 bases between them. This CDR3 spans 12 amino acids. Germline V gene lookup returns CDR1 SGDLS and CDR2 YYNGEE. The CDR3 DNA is TGTGCCAGCTCCAAGGGCGGTCCTGAAGCTTTCTTT. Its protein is CASSKGGPEAFF.

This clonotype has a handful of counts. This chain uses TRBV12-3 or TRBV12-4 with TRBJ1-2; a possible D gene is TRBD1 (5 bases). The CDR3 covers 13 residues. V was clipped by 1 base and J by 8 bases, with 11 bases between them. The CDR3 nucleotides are TGTGCCAGCAGTTTAGGGACAATGCGCGGCTACACCTTC. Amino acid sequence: CASSLGTMRGYTF.

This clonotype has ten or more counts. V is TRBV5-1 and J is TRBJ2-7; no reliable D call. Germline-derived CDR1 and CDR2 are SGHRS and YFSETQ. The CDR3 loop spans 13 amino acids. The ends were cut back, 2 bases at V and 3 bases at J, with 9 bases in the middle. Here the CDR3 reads CASSLGGLYEQYF. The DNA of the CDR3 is TGCGCCAGCAGCTTAGGCGGTCTCTACGAGCAGTACTTC.

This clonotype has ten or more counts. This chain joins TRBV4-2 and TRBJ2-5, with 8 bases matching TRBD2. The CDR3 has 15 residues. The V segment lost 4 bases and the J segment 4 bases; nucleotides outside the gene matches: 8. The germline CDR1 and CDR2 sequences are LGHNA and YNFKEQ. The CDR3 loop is CASSLRRGGRETQYF. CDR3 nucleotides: TGTGCCAGCAGCCTCCGCCGGGGGGGGAGAGAGACCCAGTACTTC.

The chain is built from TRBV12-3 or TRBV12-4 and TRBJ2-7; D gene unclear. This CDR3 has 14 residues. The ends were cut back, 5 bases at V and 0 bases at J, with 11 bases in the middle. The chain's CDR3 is CASSLYETSYEQYF. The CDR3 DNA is TGTGCCAGCAGTCTCTATGAAACCTCCTACGAGCAGTACTTC.